This T cell receptor beta chain was sequenced for a study of PD-1 blockade in classical Hodgkin lymphoma. TCRdb keeps only in-frame clones here, not all; method: immunoSEQ multiplex PCR. The sample consists of over 20,000 clones, roughly 73% of them appearing once. Trimming removed 4 bases from V and 3 bases from J; junction bases left unmatched: 4. Germline loops: CDR1 SGHRS, CDR2 YFSETQ. The CDR3 contains 15 residues. Every patient experienced relapse after autologous stem cell transplantation, and brentuximab vedotin exposure varied. V gene TRBV5-1 combines with J gene TRBJ2-2, with TRBD1 matching 9 bases. This receptor was taken from a human donor with classical Hodgkin lymphoma. The material was peripheral blood mononuclear cells (PBMCs), obtained before the second cycle of nivolumab. CDR3 nucleotide sequence: TGCGCCAGCAGCCCGACAGGGGGTTACACCGGGGAGCTGTTTTTT. Translated, it gives CASSPTGGYTGELFF.